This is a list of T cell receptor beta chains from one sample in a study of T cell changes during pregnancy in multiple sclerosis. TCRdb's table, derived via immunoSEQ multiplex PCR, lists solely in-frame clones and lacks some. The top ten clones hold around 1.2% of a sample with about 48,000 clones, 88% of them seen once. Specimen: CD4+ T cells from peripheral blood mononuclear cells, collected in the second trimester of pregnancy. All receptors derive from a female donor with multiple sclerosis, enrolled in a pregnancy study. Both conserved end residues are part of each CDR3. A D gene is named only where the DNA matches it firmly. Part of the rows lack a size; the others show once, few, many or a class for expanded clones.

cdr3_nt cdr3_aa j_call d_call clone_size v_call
TGTGCCAGCACCCCCGGGGGAAGGGGCCAAGAGACCCAGTACTTC CASTPGGRGQETQYF TRBJ2-5 . . TRBV6-1
TGTGCCGCCGCAGCGGAGGGCGGCTACACCTTC CAAAAEGGYTF TRBJ1-2 . . TRBV25-1
TGCGCCAGTAAGAGCGGGACAAACACCGGGGAGCTGTTTTTT CASKSGTNTGELFF TRBJ2-2 . once TRBV10-2
TGTGCCAGCAGCAGTCTGAGGTCGCGGGGGAGACTGCATGAGCAGTTCTTC CASSSLRSRGRLHEQFF TRBJ2-1 TRBD2 . TRBV7-9
TGTGCCAGTAGTCCGGGGGAACTGGTCCTTATGAACACTGAAGCTTTCTTT CASSPGELVLMNTEAFF TRBJ1-1 . few TRBV19
TGTGCCATCAGTTACCTCCCAGGGGACTCTGGGGCCAACGTCCTGACTTTC CAISYLPGDSGANVLTF TRBJ2-6 . . TRBV10-3
TGTGCCAGCAGCTTAGGGGGCGGAGGTATGGAGACCCAGTACTTC CASSLGGGGMETQYF TRBJ2-5 . . TRBV7-3
TGTGTCAGAAGCTTGGGACAGTCTCCCTACGAGCAGTACTTC CVRSLGQSPYEQYF TRBJ2-7 . . TRBV7-5
TGTGCCAGCAGCTGGACAGGGGGTTTCTATGGCTACACCTTC CASSWTGGFYGYTF TRBJ1-2 TRBD1 . TRBV7-3
TGTGCCAGCAGCCGAAATTTAGCGGGAGGTGAAGAGACCCAGTACTTC CASSRNLAGGEETQYF TRBJ2-5 TRBD2 few TRBV7-2
TGCGCCAGCAGCTTGGACTCACAGGGCTCCTCTGGAAACACCATATATTTT CASSLDSQGSSGNTIYF TRBJ1-3 . . TRBV5-1
TGTGCCAGCAGCTTATCACCAGGGAAGGGCAATCAGCCCCAGCATTTT CASSLSPGKGNQPQHF TRBJ1-5 . . TRBV5-5
TGTGCCAGCAGTTTAGGGGGAGGCTTCCTAGGTGACGAGCAGTACTTC CASSLGGGFLGDEQYF TRBJ2-7 . . TRBV27
TGCGCCAGCAGCTTGGGCCCGACCCGGGAAATTGAGCAGTACTTC CASSLGPTREIEQYF TRBJ2-7 . . TRBV5-1
TGTGCCAGCAGCGGAACGGGAGTACCGTCGATGGAGACCCAGTACTTC CASSGTGVPSMETQYF TRBJ2-5 . . TRBV9
TGTGCCAGCAGCTTAACCGGGACTGGGTCCTACGAGCAGTACTTC CASSLTGTGSYEQYF TRBJ2-7 . . TRBV5-4
TGTGCCAGCAGTTACAGAGGGGGAGATGGCTACACCTTC CASSYRGGDGYTF TRBJ1-2 . . TRBV6-6
TGTGCCTGGAGTAGGGGACAGGGGAGCGACACCATATATTTT CAWSRGQGSDTIYF TRBJ1-3 TRBD1 . TRBV30
TGTGCTAGTGGTTTGGCCCCCAGGGCACCGGGGGAGCTGTTTTTT CASGLAPRAPGELFF TRBJ2-2 . . TRBV12-5
TGTGCCAGCATGTATAGGAACACTGAAGCTTTCTTT CASMYRNTEAFF TRBJ1-1 . . TRBV2
TGTGCCAGCAGCCCGGAGAGGGGGGGCTACGAGCAGTACTTC CASSPERGGYEQYF TRBJ2-7 . . TRBV4-2
TGTGCCAGCTCATCAATAGCGGGAGGGCCGGGTAATGAGCAGTTCTTC CASSSIAGGPGNEQFF TRBJ2-1 TRBD2 . TRBV18
TGTGCCACCAGCTCAGGGACAGGGGGGGTGAGCTATGGCTACACCTTC CATSSGTGGVSYGYTF TRBJ1-2 TRBD1 . TRBV15
TGTGCCAGCAGCCCCGTTCGGTCGGGTACGCAGTATTTT CASSPVRSGTQYF TRBJ2-3 . . TRBV7-2
TGTGCCAGCAGCCAAGCGGGACAGGGGAGGAATGAGCAGTTCTTC CASSQAGQGRNEQFF TRBJ2-1 TRBD1 . TRBV14
TGTGCCAGCAGCGACCAGGGGATACGAGGGCAGTACTTC CASSDQGIRGQYF TRBJ2-7 . . TRBV5-4
TGCACCACCCCCCGGACTAGCTCCTACAATGAGCAGTTCTTC CTTPRTSSYNEQFF TRBJ2-1 . . TRBV1
TGCGCCAGCAGCTGGGGGGTGAATAGCAATCAGCCCCAGCATTTT CASSWGVNSNQPQHF TRBJ1-5 . . TRBV5-1
TGTGCCAGCTCACCACGGGGCACCACAGATACGCAGTATTTT CASSPRGTTDTQYF TRBJ2-3 . . TRBV18
TGTGCCAGCGCTCTTGCGGGAGGCAAGGATACGCAGTATTTT CASALAGGKDTQYF TRBJ2-3 TRBD2 . TRBV6-5
TGTGCCAGCTCGCTAGAAGGGGCCTCCTACGAGCAGTACTTC CASSLEGASYEQYF TRBJ2-7 . . TRBV18
TGTGCCAGCAGCCCCCCAACAGGGTCCGGGGCCAACGTCCTGACTTTC CASSPPTGSGANVLTF TRBJ2-6 . . TRBV5-5
TGTGCCAGCAGTTTAGAATTGCGGGGTGATAAGCAGTTCTTC CASSLELRGDKQFF TRBJ2-1 . . TRBV28
TGTGCCAGCAGCTTCGGGACATATGACTATGGCTACACCTTC CASSFGTYDYGYTF TRBJ1-2 . . TRBV7-8
TGTGCCAGCAGCCCCTTTAGCGGGACCGGGGGGGAGCTGTTTTTT CASSPFSGTGGELFF TRBJ2-2 TRBD2 . TRBV7-3
TGTGCCAGCAGCTTTAGGACTAGCGGCTCCTACAATGAGCAGTTCTTC CASSFRTSGSYNEQFF TRBJ2-1 TRBD2 few TRBV5-8
TGCAGCGTGGCTAGCTTTGGCACAGATACGCAGTATTTT CSVASFGTDTQYF TRBJ2-3 . once TRBV29-1
TGTGCCAGCAGTTTATCGCGGAAGAACACTGAAGCTTTCTTT CASSLSRKNTEAFF TRBJ1-1 . . TRBV27
TGTGCCATTGGGGGGACAGGGGACCCGAATCAGCCCCAGCATTTT CAIGGTGDPNQPQHF TRBJ1-5 TRBD1 . TRBV10-3
TGCGCCAGCAGCCAAGTTCCAAACACCGGGGAGCTGTTTTTT CASSQVPNTGELFF TRBJ2-2 . . TRBV4-3
TGTGCCAGCAGCCCCGGGACAGGGAGAGTTGGTAATGAAAAACTGTTTTTT CASSPGTGRVGNEKLFF TRBJ1-4 TRBD1 . TRBV28
TGTGCCAGCAGCTTAATAGGGGGAGCTGAAGCTTTCTTT CASSLIGGAEAFF TRBJ1-1 . . TRBV11-1
TGTGCCAGCTCACCAGGTCCAGCGGGAGGTGTATATACGCAGTATTTT CASSPGPAGGVYTQYF TRBJ2-3 TRBD2 . TRBV18
TGTGCCAGCACCCGCGGGGGAGCCCTGGGAACTTACGAGCAGTACTTC CASTRGGALGTYEQYF TRBJ2-7 TRBD2 . TRBV4-2
TGCGCCAGCAGCTTGACCGGGACTAGCGGGAACACCGGGGAGCTGTTTTTT CASSLTGTSGNTGELFF TRBJ2-2 TRBD2 . TRBV5-1
TGTGCCAGTAGTTCTCCCCAGGGGACCTCCTACGAGCAGTACTTC CASSSPQGTSYEQYF TRBJ2-7 . . TRBV19
TGCGCCAGCAGCACAAACAGGGGCGGCACCGGGGAGCTGTTTTTT CASSTNRGGTGELFF TRBJ2-2 TRBD1 once TRBV5-1
TGTGCCAGCAGTTTAATTAGCGGGGAGGGTGAGCAGTTCTTC CASSLISGEGEQFF TRBJ2-1 TRBD2 few TRBV28
TGTGCCAGCAGCCTAGGGACAGGTGGAAACACCATATATTTT CASSLGTGGNTIYF TRBJ1-3 TRBD1 . TRBV6-6
TGTGCCAGCACCCGGACAGGGGGCGACTATGGCTACACCTTC CASTRTGGDYGYTF TRBJ1-2 TRBD1 . TRBV5-4
TGCGCCAGCAGCTTGGGCGCGGCCTCCACTGAAGCTTTCTTT CASSLGAASTEAFF TRBJ1-1 . . TRBV5-1
TGTGCCAGCAGTGAAAGCGGGAGCGGGAGGGCCCGGGAGACCCAGTACTTC CASSESGSGRARETQYF TRBJ2-5 TRBD2 few TRBV6-1
TGTGCTGCTCAACAGGGGAGCACTGAAGCTTTCTTT CAAQQGSTEAFF TRBJ1-1 TRBD1 . TRBV12-5
TGTGCCAGCAGTCCAAGGGCGGGCACCGGGGAGCTGTTTTTT CASSPRAGTGELFF TRBJ2-2 . . TRBV6-1
TGTGCCTGGAGCGGGGGGGGAAGCACAGATACGCAGTATTTT CAWSGGGSTDTQYF TRBJ2-3 TRBD2 . TRBV30